The entry below gives a single T cell receptor beta chain sequence along with its context. What it recognizes is unknown. The data stem from a study of T cell responses to AZD1222 COVID-19 vaccine. Study-level findings and limits: The donors showed a predominance of white British ancestry and of females, with possible underestimation of clonal diversity. Nearly half of spike-specific TCRs reportedly target variant regions that are unmutated in the B.1.351 and B.1.1.7 variants. Elevations in Spike-specific TCR breadth and depth followed administration of two AZD1222 doses. Baseline seropositives among AZD1222 recipients totaled only five to seven.

The CDR3 runs 15 residues. Germline V CDR1 and CDR2: SGHNT, YYREEE (reference sequence). Trimming took 3 bases from V and 1 from J, leaving 11 bases between them. Using immunoSEQ multiplex PCR, the repertoire was profiled, and TCRdb retains in-frame clones only, with some absent. The sample includes about 100,000 clones, about 88% of them seen just once. The rearrangement links TRBV5-4 to TRBJ2-4; D is possibly TRBD1 (6 bases). This specimen was peripheral blood, taken on day 0 of AZD1222 vaccination. This clonotype was sampled from an adult in good health. The DNA for the CDR3 is TGTGCCAGCAGCTCTGCTGACAGGGCCAAAAACATTCAGTACTTC. Amino acid sequence: CASSSADRAKNIQYF.